The rows below give T cell receptor beta chains drawn from one sample of a study of T cell repertoires in cytomegalovirus infection. From the reads, TCRdb called clonotypes with MiXCR, one entry per CDR3 protein. Here the sample spans 200,000 to 300,000 distinct CDR3 sequences, approximately 9.2% being singletons. The sample taken for sequencing was PBMCs. These TCRs come from a human donor in good health (CMV status not recorded). Some clones in this sample may be carry-over from other donors' samples. The CDR3 runs from the conserved cysteine through the conserved F or W. A D gene is named only where the DNA matches it firmly. The size of a clone is reported for some rows only, either as once, few or many, or as a class for expanded clones.

>NA|TRBJ1-6|TRBD1|TRBV4-3
CASSQGQGADLNSPLHF
TGCGCCAGCAGCCAAGGACAGGGGGCAGATCTTAATTCACCCCTCCACTTT
>few|TRBJ1-6|NA|TRBV12-3/TRBV12-4
CASSFLGYNSPLHF
TGTGCCAGCAGTTTTTTAGGGTATAATTCACCCCTCCACTTT
>few|TRBJ2-1|TRBD1|TRBV7-2
CASSQRILQPGQGFRNEQFF
TGTGCCAGCAGCCAGCGAATCCTCCAGCCGGGACAGGGGTTTCGGAATGAGCAGTTCTTC
>many|TRBJ1-5|TRBD1|TRBV19
CASSGTGLQPQHF
TGTGCCAGTAGCGGGACAGGGCTTCAGCCCCAGCATTTT
>many|TRBJ2-5|TRBD2|TRBV2
CASSEGLAGGIETQYF
TGTGCCAGCAGCGAAGGACTAGCGGGAGGGATAGAGACCCAGTACTTC
>NA|TRBJ1-4|TRBD1|TRBV2
CASNLQGARSNEKLFF
TGTGCCAGCAATTTACAGGGGGCGCGGTCTAATGAAAAACTGTTTTTT
>many|TRBJ2-1|NA|TRBV7-2
CASSLALGNEQFF
TGTGCCAGCAGCTTAGCGCTCGGCAATGAGCAGTTCTTC
>NA|TRBJ2-2|NA|TRBV12-3/TRBV12-4
CASSVLLESGELFF
TGTGCCAGCAGTGTCCTACTAGAGTCCGGGGAGCTGTTTTTT
>many|TRBJ1-6|NA|TRBV7-2
CASSLDPGSPAALHF
TGTGCCAGCAGCTTAGATCCGGGATCCCCTGCGGCCCTCCACTTT
>NA|TRBJ1-4|TRBD1|TRBV7-2
CASRKQGAPDEKLFF
TGTGCCAGCAGGAAACAGGGGGCCCCCGACGAAAAACTGTTTTTT
>many|TRBJ2-4|NA|TRBV7-2
CASSLEYGGATNIQYF
TGTGCCAGCAGCTTAGAATATGGGGGAGCGACAAACATTCAGTACTTC